The 10 T cell receptor beta chains presented below share a single source sample, sequenced in a study of control samples from healthy donors and cancer patients. TCRdb's table, derived via immunoSEQ multiplex PCR, lists solely in-frame clones and lacks some. Of more than 70,000 clones in the sample, about 95% are singletons; the top ten hold more than 2.5%. The specimen sequenced was blood. The receptors come from a woman in her thirties in good health.

The rearrangement uses TRBV7-2 and TRBJ1-1; D not certain. Germline CDR1 SGHTA, CDR2 FQGNSA. The CDR3 extends over 12 amino acids. V gave up 3 bases and J gave up 9 bases, with 11 bases separating them. The CDR3 here is CASSLSGVKAFF. The CDR3 nucleotides read TGTGCCAGCAGCTTGTCCGGGGTGAAAGCTTTCTTT.

This chain joins TRBV6-1 and TRBJ1-6, with unresolved D. Germline assignment: CDR1 MNHNS and CDR2 SASEGT. CDR3 length: 13 residues. V lost 1 base and J 8 bases, leaving 6 bases between the germline ends. CDR3 bases: TGTGCCAGCAGTGAAGATCCCCATTCACCCCTCCACTTT. It is translated as CASSEDPHSPLHF.

V usage is TRBV27 and J usage is TRBJ2-1; tentative D call: TRBD1 (6 bases). Trimming shortened V by 3 bases and J by 6 bases, and 9 bases separated the two germline ends. The germline V gene encodes CDR1 MNHEY and CDR2 SMNVEV (reference sequence). This CDR3 has 13 amino acids. DNA for the CDR3: TGTGCCAGCAGTTTTTCAGGGGTCAATGAGCAGTTCTTC. The encoded protein is CASSFSGVNEQFF.

The rearrangement links TRBV27 to TRBJ1-2, with 7 bases fitting TRBD1. V gave up 2 bases and J gave up 0 bases; unmatched junction bases: 9. CDR3 length: 17 amino acids. The germline gives CDR1 MNHEY, CDR2 SMNVEV (reference sequence). Here the CDR3 DNA reads TGTGCCAGCAGTTTAAGGTACAGGGGTTTAGCTAACTATGGCTACACCTTC. Translating gives CASSLRYRGLANYGYTF.

This chain joins TRBV3-1 (or the pseudogene TRBV3-2) and TRBJ2-3; TRBD2 matches 13 bases. There are 18 residues in the CDR3. Trimming removed 4 bases from V and 8 bases from J; junction bases left unmatched: 15. The germline gives CDR1 LGHDT, CDR2 YNNKEL (reference sequence). This CDR3 is CASSPHPGTSGVGGTQYF. As DNA, the CDR3 is TGTGCCAGCAGCCCCCATCCCGGGACTAGCGGGGTTGGAGGTACGCAGTATTTT.

J is TRBJ2-1 and V is TRBV5-1; tentatively, D is TRBD2 (5 bases). Germline CDR1 reads SGHRS; CDR2 reads YFSETQ. This CDR3 is built from 11 residues. V shed 5 bases and J shed 9 bases, with 9 bases lying between them. The CDR3 reads CASRREFEQFF. The CDR3 DNA reads TGCGCCAGCAGGAGGGAGTTTGAGCAGTTCTTC. Full variable domain (outside the CDR3, taken from reference TRBV5-1 and TRBJ2-1): KAGVTQTPRYLIKTRGQQVTLSCSPISGHRSVSWYQQTPGQGLQFLFEYFSETQRNKGNFPGRFSGRQFSNSRSEMNVSTLELGDSALYLCASRREFEQFFGPGTRLTVL.

The J gene is TRBJ2-7, the V gene TRBV7-2, with D possibly being TRBD2 (6 bases). This CDR3 comprises 15 residues. Germline V gives CDR1 SGHTA, CDR2 FQGNSA. The V end lost 3 bases, the J end lost 0 bases, and 12 bases lay between the germline ends. For the CDR3, the DNA is TGTGCCAGCAGCTTTGGCGGGGTAGGCTCCTACGAGCAGTACGTC. This translates into CASSFGGVGSYEQYV.

The chain links TRBV7-2 to TRBJ2-7; 9 bases map to TRBD1. The germline CDR1 and CDR2 sequences are SGHTA and FQGNSA. V gave up 5 bases and J gave up 6 bases; unmatched junction bases: 11. The CDR3 totals 15 residues. CDR3 nucleotides: TGTGCCAGCAGCGTGACAGGGGGGCGATCGCTCGAGCAGTACTTC. Protein product: CASSVTGGRSLEQYF.

The V gene is TRBV6-5, the J gene TRBJ1-5; 8 positions match TRBD1. V shed 6 bases, J shed 1 base, and the junction held 5 bases outside the gene matches. CDR3 length: 15 amino acids. The V gene's germline CDR1 is MNHEY and CDR2 SVGAGI. The CDR3 nucleotides read TGTGCCAGCAGAGGACAGGGTATCAGCAATCAGCCCCAGCATTTT. Protein: CASRGQGISNQPQHF.

V is TRBV9 and J is TRBJ1-1; no definite D call. CDR3 size: 13 residues. Trimming stripped 0 bases from V and 3 bases from J, with 6 bases between. The germline gives CDR1 SGDLS, CDR2 YYNGEE. The CDR3 here is CASSVGGYTEAFF. The CDR3 DNA reads TGTGCCAGCAGCGTAGGGGGTTACACTGAAGCTTTCTTT. Using reference TRBV9 and TRBJ1-1 for the parts outside the CDR3, the full variable domain is DSGVTQTPKHLITATGQRVTLRCSPRSGDLSVYWYQQSLDQGLQFLIQYYNGEERAKGNILERFSAQQFPDLHSELNLSSLELGDSALYFCASSVGGYTEAFFGQGTRLTVV.